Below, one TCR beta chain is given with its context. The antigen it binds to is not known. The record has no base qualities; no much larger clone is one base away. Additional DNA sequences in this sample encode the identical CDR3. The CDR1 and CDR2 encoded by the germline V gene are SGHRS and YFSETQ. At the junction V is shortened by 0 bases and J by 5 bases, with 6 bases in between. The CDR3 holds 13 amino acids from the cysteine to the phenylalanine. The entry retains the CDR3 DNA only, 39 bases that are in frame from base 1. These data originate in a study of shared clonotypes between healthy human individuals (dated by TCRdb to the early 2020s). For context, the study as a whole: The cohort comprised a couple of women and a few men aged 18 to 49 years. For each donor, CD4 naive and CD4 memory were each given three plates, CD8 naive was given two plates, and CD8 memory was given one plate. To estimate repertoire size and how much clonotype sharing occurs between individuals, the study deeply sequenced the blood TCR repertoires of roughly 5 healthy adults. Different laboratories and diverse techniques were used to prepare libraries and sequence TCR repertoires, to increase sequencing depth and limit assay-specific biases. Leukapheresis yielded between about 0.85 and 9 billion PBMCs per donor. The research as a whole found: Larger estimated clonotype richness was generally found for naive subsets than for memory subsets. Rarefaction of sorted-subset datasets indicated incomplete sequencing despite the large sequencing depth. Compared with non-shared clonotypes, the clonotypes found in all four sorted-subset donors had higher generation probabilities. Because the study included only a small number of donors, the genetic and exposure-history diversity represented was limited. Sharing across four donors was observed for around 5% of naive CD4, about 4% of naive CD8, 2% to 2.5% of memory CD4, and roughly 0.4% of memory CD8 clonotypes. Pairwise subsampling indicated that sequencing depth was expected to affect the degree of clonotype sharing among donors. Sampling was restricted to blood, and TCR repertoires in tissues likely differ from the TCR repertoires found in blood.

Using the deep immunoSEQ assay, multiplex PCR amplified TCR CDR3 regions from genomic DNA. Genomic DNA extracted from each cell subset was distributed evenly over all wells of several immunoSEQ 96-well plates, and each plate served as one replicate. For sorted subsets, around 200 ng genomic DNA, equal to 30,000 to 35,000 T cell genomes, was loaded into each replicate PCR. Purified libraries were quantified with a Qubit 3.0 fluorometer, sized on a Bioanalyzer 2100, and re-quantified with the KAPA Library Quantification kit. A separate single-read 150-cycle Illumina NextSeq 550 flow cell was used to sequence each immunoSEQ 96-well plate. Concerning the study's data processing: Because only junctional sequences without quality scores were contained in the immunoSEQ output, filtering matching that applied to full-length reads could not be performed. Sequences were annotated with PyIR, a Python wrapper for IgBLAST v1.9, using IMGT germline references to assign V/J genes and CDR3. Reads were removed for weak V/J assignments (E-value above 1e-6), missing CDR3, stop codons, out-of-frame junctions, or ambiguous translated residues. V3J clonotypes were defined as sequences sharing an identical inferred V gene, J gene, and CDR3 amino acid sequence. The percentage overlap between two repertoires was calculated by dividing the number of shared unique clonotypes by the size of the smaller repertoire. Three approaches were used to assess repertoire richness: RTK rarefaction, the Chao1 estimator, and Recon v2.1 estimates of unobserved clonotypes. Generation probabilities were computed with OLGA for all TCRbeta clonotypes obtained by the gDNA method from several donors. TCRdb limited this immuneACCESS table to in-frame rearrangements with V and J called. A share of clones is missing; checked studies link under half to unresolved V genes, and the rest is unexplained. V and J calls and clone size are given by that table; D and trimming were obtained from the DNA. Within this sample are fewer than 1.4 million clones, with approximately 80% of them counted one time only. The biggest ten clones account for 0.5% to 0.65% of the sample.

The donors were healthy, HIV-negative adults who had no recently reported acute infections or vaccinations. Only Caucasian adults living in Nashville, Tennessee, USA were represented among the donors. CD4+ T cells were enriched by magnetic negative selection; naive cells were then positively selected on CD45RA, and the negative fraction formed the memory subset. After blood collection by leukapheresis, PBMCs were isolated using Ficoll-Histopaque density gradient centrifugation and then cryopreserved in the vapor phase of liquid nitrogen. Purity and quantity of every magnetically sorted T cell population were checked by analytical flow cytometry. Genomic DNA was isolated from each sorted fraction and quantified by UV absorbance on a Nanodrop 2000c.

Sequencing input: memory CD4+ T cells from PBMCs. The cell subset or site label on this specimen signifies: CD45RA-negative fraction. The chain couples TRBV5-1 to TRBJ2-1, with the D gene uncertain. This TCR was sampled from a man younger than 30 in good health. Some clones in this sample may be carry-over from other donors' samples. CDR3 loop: CASSLGGDNEQFF. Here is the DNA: TGCGCCAGCAGCTTGGGTGGAGACAATGAGCAGTTCTTC. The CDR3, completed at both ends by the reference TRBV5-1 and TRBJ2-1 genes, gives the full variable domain KAGVTQTPRYLIKTRGQQVTLSCSPISGHRSVSWYQQTPGQGLQFLFEYFSETQRNKGNFPGRFSGRQFSNSRSEMNVSTLELGDSALYLCASSLGGDNEQFFGPGTRLTVL.